Below, 28 T cell receptor beta chains from the same sample are listed, as sequenced in a study of blood T cell repertoires in COVID-19. Method: immunoSEQ multiplex PCR; TCRdb's copy keeps in-frame clones and lacks some. The table includes a few hundred thousand clones, 82% detected once. Sequenced sample: peripheral blood. The receptor set was obtained from a woman aged 18-29 years with acute or convalescent COVID-19.

CDR3 coding DNA: TGCGCCAGCAGCCAAGGAGCCGGGACAGAACTCTACGAGCAGTACTTC. Translation gives CASSQGAGTELYEQYF. The J gene is TRBJ2-7, the V gene TRBV4-3; TRBD1 aligns across 7 bases. This CDR3 contains 16 residues. CDR1 and CDR2 (germline): LGHNA, YSLEER. V lost 1 base and J lost 3; bases outside the gene matches: 9.

This rearrangement joins TRBV6-6 to TRBJ2-3; 7 nucleotides agree with TRBD1. CDR3 length equals 16 residues. J was trimmed by 3 bases and V by 2 bases; bases with no gene match: 8. CDR1 is MNHNY, CDR2 SVGAGI, per germline (reference sequence). CDR3 region: CASSYAEQGRTDTQYF. The CDR3 nucleotides read TGTGCCAGCAGTTACGCCGAACAGGGGCGTACAGATACGCAGTATTTT.

There are many counts of this clone. The chain uses TRBV24-1 and TRBJ2-5, with no clear D. The CDR3 is 13 residues long. Trimming removed 3 bases from V and 5 bases from J, with 9 bases in between. CDR1 is KGHDR, CDR2 SFDVKD, per germline. The CDR3 is CATSDRSRETQYF. The CDR3 DNA is TGTGCCACCAGTGATCGGAGCCGGGAGACCCAGTACTTC.

V gene TRBV29-1 combines with J gene TRBJ2-3; no clear D gene. This CDR3 is 14 amino acids long. In germline, CDR1 is SQVTM, CDR2 ANQGSEA. Trimming removed 3 bases from V and 2 bases from J, with 12 bases in between. CDR3 sequence reads: CSVDAWAPTDTQYF. The DNA of the CDR3 is TGCAGCGTTGATGCGTGGGCACCCACAGATACGCAGTATTTT.

The rearrangement joins TRBV5-4 to TRBJ2-5, with 13 nucleotides matching TRBD2. Germline CDR1 SGHNT, CDR2 YYREEE (reference sequence). V lost 0 bases to trimming and J lost 7 bases; unmatched junction nucleotides: 6. This CDR3 comprises 16 residues. The CDR3 DNA is TGTGCCAGCAGCTTGGTGGGGGGACTAGCGGGAAGGACCCAGTACTTC. Residues: CASSLVGGLAGRTQYF.

The rearrangement joins TRBV24-1 to TRBJ2-3, with 7 bases aligning to TRBD1. The CDR3 length is 14 residues. V was clipped by 3 bases and J by 6 bases; unmatched bases: 5. The germline CDR1 and CDR2 sequences are KGHDR and SFDVKD. The CDR3 reads CATSDATGLDTQYF. The CDR3 nucleotides are TGTGCCACCAGTGATGCGACAGGGTTGGATACGCAGTATTTT.

The chain employs TRBV24-1 and TRBJ1-2; possibly TRBD1 for D (5 bases). Germline assignment: CDR1 KGHDR and CDR2 SFDVKD. V was cut by 5 bases and J by 0 bases, with 9 bases left in between. The CDR3 is made up of 14 amino acids. CDR3 sequence: CATSVPGSNYGYTF. The CDR3 region has the DNA TGTGCCACCAGTGTCCCAGGGTCTAACTATGGCTACACCTTC.

The chain recombines TRBV28 with TRBJ2-1; possibly TRBD2 for D (5 bases). V was shortened by 8 bases and J by 2 bases, with 10 bases between the two germline ends. Germline CDR1 and CDR2: MDHEN and SYDVKM. CDR3 size: 13 residues. The CDR3 nucleotides are TGTGCCAGCTGCTTAGCGCCCTACAATGAGCAGTTCTTC. This translates into CASCLAPYNEQFF.

There are a few counts of this clone. The V call is TRBV7-9, the J call TRBJ1-2, with D hard to call. Germline V gives CDR1 SEHNR, CDR2 FQNEAQ (reference sequence). V was trimmed by 1 base and J by 8 bases, leaving 17 bases between them. CDR3 length: 15 residues. The CDR3 here is CASSLDSVAYAGYTF. The CDR3 DNA reads as TGTGCCAGCAGCTTAGATTCGGTTGCTTATGCCGGCTACACCTTC.

This clone was detected only a few times. The chain is built from TRBV6-5 and TRBJ2-7, with 7 bases fitting TRBD1. V lost 6 bases to trimming and J lost 0 bases; unmatched junction nucleotides: 2. Per the germline V gene, CDR1 is MNHEY and CDR2 is SVGAGI. The CDR3 has 13 amino acids. Written as DNA, the CDR3 is TGTGCCAGCAGGGGGACAGTCTCCTACGAGCAGTACTTC. Translated, it gives CASRGTVSYEQYF.

Details on this clone: This sample also contains other DNA sequences that code for the same CDR3. V usage is TRBV7-2 and J usage is TRBJ2-7, with 10 positions matching TRBD2. Germline V lookup: CDR1 SGHTA, CDR2 FQGNSA. The CDR3 is made up of 16 amino acids. Losses at the gene ends were 1 base for V and 1 base for J; bases not matched to a gene: 4. The CDR3 protein is CASSLGASGSSYEQYF. In DNA, the CDR3 is TGTGCCAGCAGCTTAGGTGCTAGCGGGAGTTCCTACGAGCAGTACTTC.

Of note for this clone: It is unclear where the CDR3 begins or ends on the DNA, so no DNA is shown, and the CDR3 is as TCRdb lists it. The rearrangement joins TRBV2 to TRBJ1-5; the D call of TRBD1 is as the table states it, not checked on the DNA. Germline CDR1 is SNHLY and CDR2 is FYNNEI. The CDR3 length is 14 residues, termini included. The CDR3 sequence: CASILDRTNQPQHF.

This chain connects TRBV7-9 to TRBJ2-7, with a tentative D call TRBD2 (5 bases). Germline values: CDR1 SEHNR, CDR2 FQNEAQ (reference sequence). The CDR3 spans 15 residues. Trimming took 3 bases from V and 7 from J, leaving 19 bases between them. CDR3 bases: TGTGCCAGCAGCTTTACGGGATCCCAGATAGTTGAGCAGTACTTC. This sequence encodes CASSFTGSQIVEQYF.

The rearrangement joins TRBV28 to TRBJ1-2; D is possibly TRBD1 (6 bases). Germline V gene data show CDR1 as MDHEN and CDR2 as SYDVKM. V shed 5 bases and J shed 4 bases, with 17 bases lying between them. This CDR3 has 15 amino acids. The CDR3 DNA reads TGTGCCAGCAGTCTATACGAGGGGGGGGTCTATGGCTACACCTTC. Translated: CASSLYEGGVYGYTF.

The chain is built from TRBV7-2 and TRBJ2-1, with 7 bases identical to TRBD1. V lost 4 bases and J lost 1; bases outside the gene matches: 4. Germline V CDR1 and CDR2: SGHTA, FQGNSA. CDR3 length equals 15 residues. CDR3 nucleotides: TGTGCCAGCAGCTCCTACAGGGGTTCCTACAATGAGCAGTTCTTC. Translated, it gives CASSSYRGSYNEQFF.

CDR3 loop: CACRTSEGNEQFF. The CDR3 DNA follows: TGTGCCTGCCGGACTAGCGAAGGCAATGAGCAGTTCTTC. This chain joins TRBV12-3 or TRBV12-4 and TRBJ2-1, with 9 bases lining up with TRBD2. After removal of 11 bases from V and 6 bases from J, the junction contained 8 bases not matched to a gene. CDR3 length equals 13 residues.

The gene calls are TRBV29-1 and TRBJ2-7; TRBD1 matches 8 bases. The CDR3 sequence is 14 residues long. Per the germline V gene, CDR1 is SQVTM and CDR2 is ANQGSEA. After removal of 5 bases from V and 2 bases from J, the junction contained 8 bases not matched to a gene. The CDR3 DNA is TGCAGCGTTACTATAGGGACAGGCCCCTACGAGCAGTACTTC. Amino acids: CSVTIGTGPYEQYF.

The chain recombines TRBV10-1 with TRBJ2-1; 12 bases are shared with TRBD2. The length of the CDR3 is 15 residues. V lost 3 bases and J lost 6; bases outside the gene matches: 3. CDR1 WNHNN and CDR2 SYGVQD come from the germline V gene (reference sequence). This CDR3 is CASSDTSGRLNEQFF. The CDR3 bases are TGCGCCAGCAGTGATACTAGCGGGAGGCTCAATGAGCAGTTCTTC.

The V gene is TRBV21-1, the J gene TRBJ1-3; the table assigns TRBD1, which was not confirmed against the DNA. TRBV21-1 is annotated as a pseudogene. The CDR3 sequence is 15 residues long. DNA of the CDR3: TGTGCCAGCAGCAAATCCGGGACAGGGACGAACACCATATATTTT. Translated: CASSKSGTGTNTIYF.

The chain links TRBV27 to TRBJ1-6, with TRBD1 matching over 7 bases. The CDR3 totals 16 residues. Germline lookup yields CDR1 MNHEY and CDR2 SMNVEV (reference sequence). Unmatched junction bases numbered 9, after V lost 3 bases and J lost 7 bases. The CDR3 protein is CASSFGLGQINSPLHF. DNA for the CDR3: TGTGCCAGCAGTTTCGGTTTGGGACAGATAAATTCACCCCTCCACTTT.

The gene calls are TRBV6-5 and TRBJ2-3; tentative D call: TRBD2 (5 bases). CDR1 and CDR2 from the germline V gene are MNHEY and SVGAGI. This CDR3 region has 13 residues. V lost 7 bases and J lost 6, with 14 bases in between. In DNA, the CDR3 is TGTGCCAGCACCTACCGCGGGTCGGATACGCAGTATTTT. It yields the protein CASTYRGSDTQYF.

The chain combines TRBV7-2 with TRBJ2-2, with TRBD1 as a possible D gene (6 bases). The length of the CDR3 is 14 residues. The germline V gene encodes CDR1 SGHTA and CDR2 FQGNSA. V lost 1 base and J lost 5, with 8 bases in between. The CDR3 DNA is TGTGCCAGCAGCTTAGGGCAGGGGACCGGGGAGCTGTTTTTT. It is translated as CASSLGQGTGELFF.

J is TRBJ1-2 and V is TRBV7-2; TRBD1 might be the D (5 bases). Germline CDR1 is SGHTA and CDR2 is FQGNSA. V was trimmed by 2 bases and J by 4 bases, leaving 14 bases between them. This CDR3 is 15 amino acids long. CDR3 in amino acids: CASSLSRQFSYGYTF. DNA for the CDR3: TGTGCCAGCAGCTTATCGCGACAGTTCTCCTATGGCTACACCTTC.

This chain links TRBV6-5 with TRBJ1-2, with 7 bases matching TRBD1. V lost 2 bases and J lost 4; bases outside the gene matches: 10. The length of the CDR3 is 16 residues. CDR1 is MNHEY, CDR2 SVGAGI, per germline. The CDR3 nucleotides are TGTGCCAGCAGTTACAAGTTTGGACAGGCAGTCTATGGCTACACCTTC. As protein: CASSYKFGQAVYGYTF.

This clone occurred once. The chain couples TRBV5-5 to TRBJ2-1, with 8 bases identical to TRBD2. This CDR3 has 15 residues. CDR1 and CDR2 from the germline V gene are SGHKS and YYEKEE (reference sequence). Trimming cost V 4 bases and J 1 base; bases outside gene matches: 4. The CDR3 sequence: CASSVGLVSYNEQFF. The CDR3 DNA reads as TGTGCCAGCAGCGTGGGACTAGTGTCCTACAATGAGCAGTTCTTC.

This chain links TRBV7-9 with TRBJ2-2, with 9 bases lining up with TRBD2. The CDR3 spans 15 residues. Per germline, CDR1 SEHNR and CDR2 FQNEAQ (reference sequence). V lost 6 bases to trimming and J lost 4 bases; unmatched junction nucleotides: 6. CDR3 in amino acids: CASRSGRLSTGELFF. As DNA, the CDR3 is TGTGCCAGCAGAAGCGGGAGGTTAAGCACCGGGGAGCTGTTTTTT.

The chain joins TRBV28 to TRBJ1-1, with 7 bases identical to TRBD1. The CDR3 totals 14 residues. V was pared by 3 bases and J by 3 bases, with 4 bases of the junction left unmatched. Germline CDR1 is MDHEN and CDR2 is SYDVKM. Here the CDR3 reads CASSLRGHYTEAFF. The DNA of the CDR3 is TGTGCCAGCAGTTTGAGGGGGCACTACACTGAAGCTTTCTTT.

This sequence joins TRBV3-1 (or the pseudogene TRBV3-2) and TRBJ1-5; TRBD1 is a possible D gene (6 bases). Germline-derived CDR1 and CDR2 are LGHDT and YNNKEL (reference sequence). CDR3 length equals 14 residues. Deletions cut 4 bases from V and 3 bases from J, with 10 bases between. CDR3 bases: TGTGCCAGCAGCCTACAGGGTTACAATCAGCCCCAGCATTTT. This encodes CASSLQGYNQPQHF.